The 20 T cell receptor beta chains presented below share a single source sample, sequenced in a study of Graves' ophthalmopathy and Graves' hyperthyroidism listed by TCRdb under 2018. The run used an Illumina HiSeq 2000. TCR beta CDR3 regions were amplified from RNA transcripts for repertoire sequencing. The first round of RT-PCR was done with HTBI primers and the Qiagen OneStep RT-PCR kit, and was followed by a second round of multiplex PCR, then size selection and purification. The public reads were run again by TCRdb, first through fastp at Q25 and then through MiXCR, and only productive beta chains were kept. Each CDR3 protein gets just one entry, which takes the most common genes and DNA from the rows behind it. The table for this sample lists about 210,000 distinct CDR3 sequences; over 25% of them were counted only once. The top ten clonotypes cover approximately 9.1% of the sample. The specimen sequenced was peripheral blood. The receptors were sampled from a man aged 50 or older with Graves' ophthalmopathy. Donor details come from another sample of the same person, matched by shared clones.

The chain uses TRBV6-2 or TRBV6-3 and TRBJ1-5; 9 bases align to TRBD1. V trimming: 8 bases; J trimming: 3 bases; junction bases outside the gene matches: 11. Germline V CDR1 and CDR2: MNHEY, SVGEGT. This CDR3 is built from 16 residues. The DNA for the CDR3 is TGTGCCAGCCACGATTCCGGGACAGGGAACAATCAGCCCCAGCATTTT. This gives the protein CASHDSGTGNNQPQHF.

This clonotype occurred many times. The chain carries TRBV27 and TRBJ2-2; TRBD1 matches 11 bases. This CDR3 is built from 15 residues. Germline values: CDR1 MNHEY, CDR2 SMNVEV (reference sequence). Trimming took 6 bases from V and 4 from J; bases not matched to a gene: 4. The CDR3 DNA reads TGTGCCAGCAGCGAGGGACAGGGGGTCACCGGGGAGCTGTTTTTT. Protein sequence: CASSEGQGVTGELFF.

This clonotype was seen at least ten times. This chain joins TRBV12-5 and TRBJ2-5; D gene ambiguous. V gave up 5 bases and J gave up 4 bases, with 11 bases separating them. The CDR3 runs to 13 residues. Germline loops: CDR1 LGHNT, CDR2 FRNRAP. The CDR3 sequence is CASGLELGETQYF. The DNA of the CDR3 is TGTGCTAGTGGTCTGGAATTGGGAGAGACCCAGTACTTC.

This clonotype was detected many times. The chain combines TRBV7-2 with TRBJ2-7; maybe TRBD2 (6 bases). Trimming took off 4 bases at V and 9 bases at J, with 22 bases between the two ends. Germline CDR1 is SGHTA and CDR2 is FQGNSA. The CDR3 totals 15 residues. In DNA, the CDR3 is TGTGCCAGCAGCTCCACGGGACTCCCCTCCTCTCGGCAGTACTTC. It is translated as CASSSTGLPSSRQYF.

This clonotype was counted many times. The V and J genes are TRBV30 and TRBJ1-1; D call uncertain. The CDR3 runs 13 residues. The germline V and J ends were trimmed by 0 bases and 2 bases, with 7 bases remaining between them. Germline V gene sequence: CDR1 GTSNPN, CDR2 SVGIG (reference sequence). In DNA form, the CDR3 reads TGTGCCTGGAGTGTACAACATAACACTGAAGCTTTCTTT. It is translated as CAWSVQHNTEAFF.

The sample holds many counts of this clonotype. V and J are TRBV6-2 or TRBV6-3 and TRBJ2-3; 11 bases fit TRBD2. CDR3 size: 16 residues. Germline V gene lookup returns CDR1 MNHEY and CDR2 SVGEGT. V shed 10 bases and J 2 bases; nucleotides not matched to a gene: 11. The CDR3 nucleotides read TGTGCCACCTATTCGGGACTAGCGGTTATCACAGATACGCAGTATTTT. Residues: CATYSGLAVITDTQYF.

This clonotype has ten or more counts. The chain joins TRBV7-9 to TRBJ2-7; perhaps D is TRBD1 or TRBD2 (5 bases each). Germline V gene sequence: CDR1 SEHNR, CDR2 FQNEAQ (reference sequence). The CDR3 spans 14 residues. The V gene lost 1 base and the J gene lost 6 bases, with 13 bases spanning the gap. The chain's CDR3 is CASSLGSGTLEQYF. CDR3 nucleotides: TGTGCCAGCAGCTTAGGATCCGGGACGCTCGAGCAGTACTTC.

The gene calls are TRBV12-3 or TRBV12-4 and TRBJ2-7; 9 nucleotides align to TRBD1. The CDR3 length is 13 residues. After removal of 7 bases from V and 4 bases from J, the junction contained 5 bases not matched to a gene. The chain's CDR3 is CASTRGQGYEQYF. CDR3 nucleotide sequence: TGTGCCAGCACCAGGGGACAGGGATACGAGCAGTACTTC.

V and J are TRBV7-2 and TRBJ2-4, with D perhaps matching TRBD2 (7 bases). Germline CDR1 reads SGHTA; CDR2 reads FQGNSA. The CDR3 runs 16 residues. The V end lost 6 bases, the J end lost 6 bases, and 21 bases lay between the germline ends. DNA for the CDR3: TGTGCCAGCAGGGGAATAACGGGCGGGGGCGCAAACATTCAGTACTTC. It is translated as CASRGITGGGANIQYF.

This clonotype has ten or more counts. The V gene is TRBV15, the J gene TRBJ1-5; the D gene is possibly TRBD1 (5 bases). In germline, CDR1 is LNHNV, CDR2 YYDKDF (reference sequence). This CDR3 has 15 amino acids. The germline V and J ends were trimmed by 1 base and 9 bases, with 16 bases remaining between them. The CDR3 reads CATSRAPDGDGPQHF. The CDR3 DNA reads as TGTGCCACCAGCAGAGCCCCGGACGGGGACGGGCCCCAGCATTTT.

This clonotype was counted ten times or more. V usage is TRBV2 and J usage is TRBJ2-7; weak D call: TRBD2 (5 bases). Trimming removed 4 bases at V and 7 bases at J, with 14 bases between. The CDR3 totals 13 residues. Germline V gives CDR1 SNHLY, CDR2 FYNNEI. The CDR3 reads CASSGGGPGEQYF. Here the CDR3 DNA reads TGTGCCAGCAGTGGCGGCGGCCCGGGGGAGCAGTACTTC. Based on the CDR3 plus reference TRBV2 and TRBJ2-7, the full variable domain is EPEVTQTPSHQVTQMGQEVILRCVPISNHLYFYWYRQILGQKVEFLVSFYNNEISEKSEIFDDQFSVERPDGSNFTLKIRSTKLEDSAMYFCASSGGGPGEQYFGPGTRLTVT.

V and J are TRBV27 and TRBJ1-2; possible D gene TRBD1, 5 bases. The CDR3 contains 13 residues. Trimming stripped 2 bases from V and 7 bases from J, with 11 bases between. CDR1 and CDR2 from the germline V gene are MNHEY and SMNVEV (reference sequence). The CDR3 is CASSLEGRGGYTF. CDR3 DNA sequence: TGTGCCAGCAGTTTAGAGGGGCGAGGTGGCTACACCTTC.

This clonotype was seen ten or more times. Written as DNA, the CDR3 is TGCGCCAGCAGCCTTGGGAAGGGGGGCCAGCCCCAGCATTTT. Translation gives CASSLGKGGQPQHF. The chain employs TRBV4-1 and TRBJ1-5; perhaps TRBD1 as D (6 bases). V gave up 4 bases and J gave up 7 bases, with 14 bases separating them. Germline values: CDR1 MGHRA, CDR2 YSYEKL. This CDR3 has 14 amino acids.

This clonotype was seen at least ten times. V gene TRBV12-3 or TRBV12-4 combines with J gene TRBJ1-1; the D is unclear. This CDR3 region has 12 residues. The V and J ends lost 6 bases and 4 bases respectively, with 9 bases between them. CDR3 residues: CASRRTGTEAFF. In DNA, the CDR3 is TGTGCCAGCAGGCGGACGGGCACTGAAGCTTTCTTT.

This clonotype showed up many times. The chain links TRBV4-3 to TRBJ2-7; 8 positions match TRBD1. Germline CDR1 LGHNA, CDR2 YSLEER. The CDR3 contains 16 residues. V lost 4 bases, J lost 6 bases, and 14 bases stayed unmatched. This CDR3 reads CASSPRGTGPLSEQYF. CDR3 DNA sequence: TGCGCCAGCAGCCCCCGCGGGACAGGTCCCCTTTCCGAGCAGTACTTC.

This clonotype has just a few counts. The V call is TRBV15, the J call TRBJ2-7; D is ambiguous. Trimming took 0 bases from V and 3 from J, leaving 18 bases between them. Germline V gene data show CDR1 as LNHNV and CDR2 as YYDKDF (reference sequence). This CDR3 contains 17 residues. In nucleotides, the CDR3 is TGTGCCACCAGCAGAGATTTAGCCAGCCACACATACTACGAGCAGTACTTC. It encodes CATSRDLASHTYYEQYF.

This clonotype was seen ten or more times. The rearrangement joins TRBV6-5 to TRBJ2-7; 14 positions agree with TRBD2. V lost 4 bases and J lost 5; bases outside the gene matches: 4. CDR1 MNHEY and CDR2 SVGAGI come from the germline V gene. The CDR3 loop spans 15 amino acids. In DNA, the CDR3 is TGTGCCAGCAGTTCTCGACTAGCGGGAGGGGACGAGCAGTACTTC. Translated: CASSSRLAGGDEQYF.

CDR3 sequence: CAVAPGTTYEQYF. The CDR3 DNA reads TGTGCCGTGGCCCCGGGGACCACCTACGAGCAGTACTTC. The gene calls are TRBV30 and TRBJ2-7; D could derive from TRBD1 or TRBD2 (5 bases each). From germline, CDR1 is GTSNPN and CDR2 SVGIG (reference sequence). With 8 bases removed from V and 2 bases from J, the gap between germline ends came to 16 bases. The CDR3 is 13 amino acids.

This clonotype appeared many times. The chain joins TRBV12-3 or TRBV12-4 to TRBJ1-5; unclear D gene. CDR3 length: 12 amino acids. Trimming took off 3 bases at V and 5 bases at J, with 5 bases between the two ends. The CDR3 is CASSFLDQPQHF. In DNA, the CDR3 is TGTGCCAGCAGTTTCCTAGATCAGCCCCAGCATTTT.

This clonotype was recorded at least ten times. The V gene is TRBV12-3 or TRBV12-4, the J gene TRBJ1-1, with D unresolved. Trimming stripped 2 bases from V and 5 bases from J, with 9 bases between. The CDR3 has 13 residues. The CDR3 sequence: CASSLSRPTEAFF. The CDR3 DNA is TGTGCCAGCAGTTTATCCCGACCGACTGAAGCTTTCTTT.